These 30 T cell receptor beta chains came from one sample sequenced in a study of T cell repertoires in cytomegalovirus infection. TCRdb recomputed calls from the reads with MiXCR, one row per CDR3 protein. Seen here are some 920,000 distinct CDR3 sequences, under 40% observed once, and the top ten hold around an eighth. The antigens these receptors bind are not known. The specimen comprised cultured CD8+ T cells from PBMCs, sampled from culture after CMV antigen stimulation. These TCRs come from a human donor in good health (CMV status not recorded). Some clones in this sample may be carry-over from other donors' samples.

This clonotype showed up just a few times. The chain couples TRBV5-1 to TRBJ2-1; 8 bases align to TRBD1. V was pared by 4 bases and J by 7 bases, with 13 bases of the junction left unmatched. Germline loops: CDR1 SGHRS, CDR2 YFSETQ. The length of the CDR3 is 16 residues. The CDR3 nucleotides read TGCGCCAGCAGCACCCGACAGGGGCTCTCAAGTAATGAGCAGTTCTTC. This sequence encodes CASSTRQGLSSNEQFF.

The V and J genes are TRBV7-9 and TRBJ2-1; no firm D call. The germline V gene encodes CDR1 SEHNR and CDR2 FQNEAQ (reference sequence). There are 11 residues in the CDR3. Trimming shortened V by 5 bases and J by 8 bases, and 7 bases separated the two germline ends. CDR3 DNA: TGTGCCAGCAGCCCCCCCCATGAGCAGTTCTTC. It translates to CASSPPHEQFF.

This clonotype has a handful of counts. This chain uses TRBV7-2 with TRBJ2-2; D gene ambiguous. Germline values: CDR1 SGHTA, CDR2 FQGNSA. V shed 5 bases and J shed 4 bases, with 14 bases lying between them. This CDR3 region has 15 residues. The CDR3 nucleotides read TGTGCCAGCAGCGTCTCCTTAATGAGCACCGGGGAGCTGTTTTTT. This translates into CASSVSLMSTGELFF.

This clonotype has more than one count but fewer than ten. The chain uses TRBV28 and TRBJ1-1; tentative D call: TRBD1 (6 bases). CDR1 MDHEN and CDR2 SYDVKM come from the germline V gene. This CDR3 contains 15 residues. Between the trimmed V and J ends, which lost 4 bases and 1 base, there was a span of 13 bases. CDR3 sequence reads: CASSSRQARNTEAFF. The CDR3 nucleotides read TGTGCCAGCAGTTCCCGACAGGCTAGGAACACTGAAGCTTTCTTT.

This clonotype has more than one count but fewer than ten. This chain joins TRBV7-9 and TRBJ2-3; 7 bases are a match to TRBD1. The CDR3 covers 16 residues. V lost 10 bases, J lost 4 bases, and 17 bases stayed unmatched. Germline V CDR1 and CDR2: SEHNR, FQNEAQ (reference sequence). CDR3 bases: TGTGCCACAAGGCAAATTATGGAGCAGGGGGCAGATACGCAGTATTTT. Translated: CATRQIMEQGADTQYF. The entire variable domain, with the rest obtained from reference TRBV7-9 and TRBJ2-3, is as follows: DTGVSQNPRHKITKRGQNVTFRCDPISEHNRLYWYRQTLGQGPEFLTYFQNEAQLEKSRLLSDRFSAERPKGSFSTLEIQRTEQGDSAMYLCATRQIMEQGADTQYFGPGTRLTVL.

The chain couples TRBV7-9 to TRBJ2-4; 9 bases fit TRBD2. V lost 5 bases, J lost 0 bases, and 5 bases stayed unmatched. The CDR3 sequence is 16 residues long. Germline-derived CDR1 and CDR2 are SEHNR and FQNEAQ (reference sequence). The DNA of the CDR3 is TGTGCCAGCAGCCCATTAGCGGGGGCAGCCAAAAACATTCAGTACTTC. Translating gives CASSPLAGAAKNIQYF. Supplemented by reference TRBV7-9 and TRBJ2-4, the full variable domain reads DTGVSQNPRHKITKRGQNVTFRCDPISEHNRLYWYRQTLGQGPEFLTYFQNEAQLEKSRLLSDRFSAERPKGSFSTLEIQRTEQGDSAMYLCASSPLAGAAKNIQYFGAGTRLSVL.

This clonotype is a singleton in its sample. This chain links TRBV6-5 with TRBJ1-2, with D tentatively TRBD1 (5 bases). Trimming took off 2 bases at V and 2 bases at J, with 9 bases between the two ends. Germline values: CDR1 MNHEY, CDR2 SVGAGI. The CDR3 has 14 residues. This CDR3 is CASSYGDGNYGYTF. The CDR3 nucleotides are TGTGCCAGCAGTTACGGGGACGGCAACTATGGCTACACCTTC.

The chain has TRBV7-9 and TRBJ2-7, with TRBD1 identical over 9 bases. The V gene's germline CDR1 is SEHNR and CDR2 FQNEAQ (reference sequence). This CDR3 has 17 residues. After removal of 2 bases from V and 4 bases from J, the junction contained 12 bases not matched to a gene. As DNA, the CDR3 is TGTGCCAGCAGCTTACCCCCCGGGACAGGGAATAAGTACGAGCAGTACGTC. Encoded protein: CASSLPPGTGNKYEQYV.

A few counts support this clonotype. The CDR3 reads CASSQRSGVETQYF. The CDR3 coding sequence is TGTGCCAGCAGCCAGAGGAGCGGGGTCGAGACCCAGTACTTC. V and J are TRBV13 and TRBJ2-5; TRBD2 aligns across 7 bases. The CDR3 runs to 14 residues. V lost 5 bases, J lost 5 bases, and 8 bases stayed unmatched. Germline-derived CDR1 and CDR2 are PRHDT and FYEKMQ (reference sequence).

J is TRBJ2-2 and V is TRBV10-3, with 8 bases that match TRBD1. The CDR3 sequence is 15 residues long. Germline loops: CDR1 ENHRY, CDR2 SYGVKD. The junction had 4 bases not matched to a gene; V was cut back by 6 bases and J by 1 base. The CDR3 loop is CAIRRGQENTGELFF. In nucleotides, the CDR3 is TGTGCCATCAGGAGGGGACAGGAGAACACCGGGGAGCTGTTTTTT.

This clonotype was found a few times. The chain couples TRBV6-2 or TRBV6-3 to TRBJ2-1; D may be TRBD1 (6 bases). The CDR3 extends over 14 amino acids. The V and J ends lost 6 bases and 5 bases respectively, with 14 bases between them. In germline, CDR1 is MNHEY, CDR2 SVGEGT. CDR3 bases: TGTGCCAGCAGACGTTTGGGGGCCGACAATGAGCAGTTCTTC. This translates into CASRRLGADNEQFF.

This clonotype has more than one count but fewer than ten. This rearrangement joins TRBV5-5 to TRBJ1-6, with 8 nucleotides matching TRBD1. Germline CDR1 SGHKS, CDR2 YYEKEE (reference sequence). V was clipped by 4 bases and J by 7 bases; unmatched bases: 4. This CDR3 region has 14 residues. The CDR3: CASSMTGANSPLHF. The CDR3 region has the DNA TGTGCCAGCAGCATGACAGGGGCGAATTCACCCCTCCACTTT.

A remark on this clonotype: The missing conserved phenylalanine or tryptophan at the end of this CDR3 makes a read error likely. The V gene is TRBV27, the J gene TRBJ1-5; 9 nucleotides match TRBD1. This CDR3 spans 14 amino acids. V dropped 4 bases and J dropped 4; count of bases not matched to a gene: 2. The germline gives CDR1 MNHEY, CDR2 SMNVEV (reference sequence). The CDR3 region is CASSSQGANQPQHS. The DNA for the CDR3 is TGTGCCAGCAGTTCACAGGGGGCGAATCAGCCCCAGCATTCT.

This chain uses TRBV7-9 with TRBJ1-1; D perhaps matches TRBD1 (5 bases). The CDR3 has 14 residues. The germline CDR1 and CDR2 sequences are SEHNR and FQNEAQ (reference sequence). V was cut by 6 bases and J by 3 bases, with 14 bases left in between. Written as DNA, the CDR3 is TGTGCCAGCAGAGTATCATGGGGCGACACTGAAGCTTTCTTT. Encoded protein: CASRVSWGDTEAFF.

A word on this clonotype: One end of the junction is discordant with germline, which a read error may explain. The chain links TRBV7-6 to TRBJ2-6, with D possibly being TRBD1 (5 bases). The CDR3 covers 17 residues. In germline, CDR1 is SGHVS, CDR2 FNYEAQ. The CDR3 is CASSRWTKSSGVNVLTF. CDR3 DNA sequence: TGTGCCAGCAGCAGGTGGACAAAAAGCTCTGGGGTCAACGTCCTGACTTTC.

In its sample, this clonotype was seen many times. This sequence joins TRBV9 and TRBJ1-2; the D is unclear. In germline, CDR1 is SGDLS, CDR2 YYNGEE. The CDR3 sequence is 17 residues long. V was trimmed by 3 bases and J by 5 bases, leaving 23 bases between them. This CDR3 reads CASSGSPEETIFYGYTF. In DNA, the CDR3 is TGTGCCAGCAGCGGTAGCCCGGAAGAGACGATATTTTATGGCTACACCTTC.

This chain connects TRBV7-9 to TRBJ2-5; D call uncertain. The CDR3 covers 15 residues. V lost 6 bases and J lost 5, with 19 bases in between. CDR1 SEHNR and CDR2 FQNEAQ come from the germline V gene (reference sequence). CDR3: CASSKTRPSWETQYF. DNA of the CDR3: TGTGCCAGCAGTAAGACACGCCCATCCTGGGAGACCCAGTACTTC.

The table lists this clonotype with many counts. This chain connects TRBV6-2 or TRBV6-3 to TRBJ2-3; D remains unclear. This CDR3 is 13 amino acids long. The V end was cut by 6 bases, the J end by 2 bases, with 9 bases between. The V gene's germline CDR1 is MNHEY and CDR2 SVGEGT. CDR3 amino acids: CASSPGHTDTQYF. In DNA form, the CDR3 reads TGTGCCAGCAGCCCTGGGCACACAGATACGCAGTATTTT.

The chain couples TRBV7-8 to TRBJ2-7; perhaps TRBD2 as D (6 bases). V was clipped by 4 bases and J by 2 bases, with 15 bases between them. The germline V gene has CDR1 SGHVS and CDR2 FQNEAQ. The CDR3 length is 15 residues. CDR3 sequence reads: CASSSASGETYEQYF. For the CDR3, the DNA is TGTGCCAGCAGCTCCGCCTCGGGGGAGACCTACGAGCAGTACTTC.

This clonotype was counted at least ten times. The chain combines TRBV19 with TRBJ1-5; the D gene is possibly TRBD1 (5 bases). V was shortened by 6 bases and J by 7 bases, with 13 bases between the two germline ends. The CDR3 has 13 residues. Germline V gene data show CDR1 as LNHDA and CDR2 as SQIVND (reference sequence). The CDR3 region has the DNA TGTGCCAGTAGGGGGACGGGGGGGCAGCCCCAGCATTTT. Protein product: CASRGTGGQPQHF.

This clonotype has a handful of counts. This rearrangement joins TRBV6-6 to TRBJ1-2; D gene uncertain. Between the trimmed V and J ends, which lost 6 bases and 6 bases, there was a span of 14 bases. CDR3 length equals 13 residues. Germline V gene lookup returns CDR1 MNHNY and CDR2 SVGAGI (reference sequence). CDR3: CASSQDPSHGYTF. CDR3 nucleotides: TGTGCCAGCAGCCAAGATCCATCGCATGGCTACACCTTC.

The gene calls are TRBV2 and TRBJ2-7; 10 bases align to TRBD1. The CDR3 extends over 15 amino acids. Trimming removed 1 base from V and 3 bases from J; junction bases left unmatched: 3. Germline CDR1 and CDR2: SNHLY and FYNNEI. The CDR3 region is CASSEGGTGVYEQYF. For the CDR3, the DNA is TGTGCCAGCAGTGAAGGCGGGACAGGGGTCTACGAGCAGTACTTC.

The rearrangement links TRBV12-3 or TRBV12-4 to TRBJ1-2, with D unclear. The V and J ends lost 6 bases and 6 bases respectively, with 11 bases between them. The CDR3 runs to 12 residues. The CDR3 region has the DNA TGTGCCAGCAGCTTCAACCGGGATGGCTACACCTTC. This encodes CASSFNRDGYTF.

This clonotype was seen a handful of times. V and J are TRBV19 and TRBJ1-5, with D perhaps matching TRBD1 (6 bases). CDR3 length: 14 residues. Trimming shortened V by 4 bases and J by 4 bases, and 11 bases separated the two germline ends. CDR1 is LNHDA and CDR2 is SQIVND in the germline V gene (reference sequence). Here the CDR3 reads CASSSGQYNQPQHF. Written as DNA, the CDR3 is TGTGCCAGTAGTAGTGGACAGTATAATCAGCCCCAGCATTTT.

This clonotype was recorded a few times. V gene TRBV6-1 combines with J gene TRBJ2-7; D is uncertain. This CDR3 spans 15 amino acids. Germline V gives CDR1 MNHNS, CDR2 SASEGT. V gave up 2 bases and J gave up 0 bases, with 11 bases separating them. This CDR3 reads CASSESVGSSYEQYV. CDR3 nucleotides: TGTGCCAGCAGTGAATCGGTGGGAAGCTCCTACGAGCAGTACGTC.

The CDR3 region is CASSYSGDLPQHF. The CDR3 coding sequence is TGTGCCAGCAGTTACTCTGGGGATCTACCCCAGCATTTT. The V and J genes are TRBV6-8 and TRBJ1-5; the D is unclear. V gave up 0 bases and J gave up 10 bases, with 10 bases separating them. CDR3 size: 13 residues. Germline CDR1 is MNHGY and CDR2 is SAAAGT.

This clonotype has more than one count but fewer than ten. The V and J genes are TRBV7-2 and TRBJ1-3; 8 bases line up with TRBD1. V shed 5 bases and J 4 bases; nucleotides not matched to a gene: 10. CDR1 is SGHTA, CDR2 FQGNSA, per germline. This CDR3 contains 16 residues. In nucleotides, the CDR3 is TGTGCCAGCAGCGACCCGGGACAGGCAAGGGGAAACACCATATATTTT. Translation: CASSDPGQARGNTIYF.

The CDR3 loop reads CATSDPGLAGKARTDTQYF. CDR3 coding DNA: TGTGCCACCAGTGACCCCGGACTAGCGGGGAAGGCCCGCACAGATACGCAGTATTTT. This chain connects TRBV24-1 to TRBJ2-3, with 12 bases aligning to TRBD2. The J segment lost 1 base and the V segment lost 4 bases, leaving 11 bases of the junction unmatched. Germline lookup yields CDR1 KGHDR and CDR2 SFDVKD. CDR3 length equals 19 residues.

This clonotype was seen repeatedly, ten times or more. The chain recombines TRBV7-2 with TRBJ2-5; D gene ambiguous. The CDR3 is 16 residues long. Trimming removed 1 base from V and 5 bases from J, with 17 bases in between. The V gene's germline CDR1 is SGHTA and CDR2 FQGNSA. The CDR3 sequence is CASSLGRAPQVETQYF. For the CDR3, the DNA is TGTGCCAGCAGCTTAGGTCGCGCCCCGCAGGTGGAGACCCAGTACTTC. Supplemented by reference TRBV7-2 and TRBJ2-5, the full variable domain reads GAGVSQSPSNKVTEKGKDVELRCDPISGHTALYWYRQSLGQGLEFLIYFQGNSAPDKSGLPSDRFSAERTGGSVSTLTIQRTQQEDSAVYLCASSLGRAPQVETQYFGPGTRLLVL.

CDR3: CATSNGLAGGGQTQYF. In nucleotides, the CDR3 is TGTGCCACCAGCAATGGACTAGCGGGGGGGGGACAGACCCAGTACTTC. The gene calls are TRBV15 and TRBJ2-5; 15 nucleotides agree with TRBD2. The CDR3 spans 16 residues. Unmatched junction bases numbered 6, after V lost 4 bases and J lost 6 bases. The germline CDR1 and CDR2 sequences are LNHNV and YYDKDF (reference sequence). The variable domain in full, completed from reference TRBV15 and TRBJ2-5, reads DAMVIQNPRYQVTQFGKPVTLSCSQTLNHNVMYWYQQKSSQAPKLLFHYYDKDFNNEADTPDNFQSRRPNTSFCFLDIRSPGLGDTAMYLCATSNGLAGGGQTQYFGPGTRLLVL.